Below are 17 T cell receptor beta chains sequenced from a single sample in a study of blood T cell repertoires in COVID-19. Produced via immunoSEQ multiplex PCR; TCRdb's table is partial and in-frame only. The top ten clones hold roughly 6.2% of a sample with roughly 200,000 clones, 70% to 90% of them seen once. The sample taken for sequencing was peripheral blood. All receptors derive from a woman aged 40 to 55 who had recovered from COVID-19.

The chain joins TRBV27 to TRBJ2-1; D is undetermined. Germline V gene data show CDR1 as MNHEY and CDR2 as SMNVEV (reference sequence). This CDR3 contains 13 residues. V gave up 2 bases and J gave up 7 bases, with 9 bases separating them. The CDR3 region is CASSLGLLNEQFF. CDR3 coding DNA: TGTGCCAGCAGTTTAGGCCTACTAAATGAGCAGTTCTTC.

The V gene is TRBV28, the J gene TRBJ2-3; 7 nucleotides line up with TRBD1. The CDR3 runs to 15 residues. Germline CDR1 MDHEN, CDR2 SYDVKM. After removal of 6 bases from V and 10 bases from J, the junction contained 16 bases not matched to a gene. The CDR3 reads CASSHQGVHRYAQYF. Here the CDR3 DNA reads TGTGCCAGCAGCCACCAGGGGGTACACAGATACGCGCAGTATTTT.

V usage is TRBV6-2 or TRBV6-3 and J usage is TRBJ1-5; maybe TRBD1 (5 bases). Trimming removed 2 bases from V and 3 bases from J, with 11 bases in between. The CDR3 is 15 residues long. In germline, CDR1 is MNHEY, CDR2 SVGEGT. The DNA for the CDR3 is TGTGCCAGCAGTTACCAGAAGGGGTTCAATCAGCCCCAGCATTTT. Translating gives CASSYQKGFNQPQHF.

This chain's CDR3 is CASRPGQGGNEKLFF. The CDR3 coding sequence is TGTGCCAGCAGGCCTGGACAGGGGGGAAATGAAAAACTGTTTTTT. The chain couples TRBV25-1 to TRBJ1-4, with TRBD1 matching over 10 bases. Germline V gene lookup returns CDR1 MGHDK and CDR2 SYGVNS. The CDR3 runs 15 residues. Trimming took 6 bases from V and 5 from J; bases not matched to a gene: 6.

J is TRBJ2-7 and V is TRBV3-1 (or the pseudogene TRBV3-2); 7 nucleotides agree with TRBD1. The CDR3 spans 14 residues. CDR1 LGHDT and CDR2 YNNKEL come from the germline V gene (reference sequence). V lost 3 bases to trimming and J lost 4 bases; unmatched junction nucleotides: 6. CDR3 DNA: TGTGCCAGCAGCCAGAGGGACAGAGGATACGAGCAGTACTTC. It yields the protein CASSQRDRGYEQYF.

This chain connects TRBV6-5 to TRBJ1-2; D remains ambiguous. Germline V gene data show CDR1 as MNHEY and CDR2 as SVGAGI. V lost 5 bases to trimming and J lost 3 bases, with 10 bases between them. CDR3 length equals 13 residues. CDR3: CASSPRLDYGYTF. The CDR3 region has the DNA TGTGCCAGCAGTCCACGGTTGGACTATGGCTACACCTTC.

The gene calls are TRBV18 and TRBJ1-5; D gene ambiguous. The CDR3 sequence is 14 residues long. V was cut by 2 bases and J by 2 bases, with 7 bases left in between. In germline, CDR1 is KGHSH, CDR2 LQKENI. The CDR3 DNA follows: TGTGCCAGCTCACCAGCAGTGGGCAATCAGCCCCAGCATTTT. Protein: CASSPAVGNQPQHF.

The V call is TRBV9, the J call TRBJ2-3; D is perhaps TRBD1 (7 bases). The CDR3 is 16 amino acids. V lost 3 bases and J 4 bases, leaving 18 bases between the germline ends. Germline-derived CDR1 and CDR2 are SGDLS and YYNGEE. CDR3 nucleotides: TGTGCCAGCAGCGCTAGACACAGGGGAGGCGCAGATACGCAGTATTTT. This translates into CASSARHRGGADTQYF.

The chain uses TRBV24-1 and TRBJ1-2; possibly TRBD1 for D (5 bases). Germline CDR1 and CDR2: KGHDR and SFDVKD. The CDR3 runs to 16 residues. The V end was cut by 1 base, the J end by 6 bases, with 17 bases between. CDR3 sequence (DNA): TGTGCCACCAGTGATTTCACTACGACAGATTTGGATGGCTACACCTTC. Translation gives CATSDFTTTDLDGYTF.

V usage is TRBV7-3 and J usage is TRBJ2-2, with 14 bases identical to TRBD2. Germline V CDR1 and CDR2: SGHTA, FQGTGA. This CDR3 region has 16 residues. The ends lost 5 bases at V and 6 bases at J; junction bases unmatched: 5. The CDR3 loop reads CASSPGTSGSPGELFF. The DNA for the CDR3 is TGTGCCAGCAGCCCCGGGACTAGCGGGAGCCCCGGGGAGCTGTTTTTT.

The V call is TRBV11-2, the J call TRBJ1-1; 9 positions agree with TRBD1. The CDR3 extends over 13 amino acids. Germline V lookup: CDR1 SGHAT, CDR2 FQNNGV. The V gene end was trimmed by 5 bases and the J gene end by 11 bases; junction bases not matched to a gene: 9. CDR3 DNA sequence: TGTGCCAGCAGCCCAAACAGGGGGCATAGTGCTTTCTTT. It is translated as CASSPNRGHSAFF.

V is TRBV5-1 and J is TRBJ1-5, with D unresolved. This CDR3 region has 15 residues. Germline assignment: CDR1 SGHRS and CDR2 YFSETQ. The V gene lost 2 bases and the J gene lost 6 bases, with 15 bases spanning the gap. CDR3 residues: CASSFGNSAAQPQHF. CDR3 nucleotide sequence: TGCGCCAGCAGCTTTGGAAATTCTGCGGCTCAGCCCCAGCATTTT. Combining the CDR3 with reference TRBV5-1 and TRBJ1-5 gives the whole variable domain KAGVTQTPRYLIKTRGQQVTLSCSPISGHRSVSWYQQTPGQGLQFLFEYFSETQRNKGNFPGRFSGRQFSNSRSEMNVSTLELGDSALYLCASSFGNSAAQPQHFGDGTRLSIL.

V usage is TRBV10-3 and J usage is TRBJ1-2, with a tentative D call TRBD1 (6 bases). This CDR3 is built from 14 residues. Germline CDR1 and CDR2: ENHRY and SYGVKD. The V end was cut by 6 bases, the J end by 3 bases, with 14 bases between. The CDR3 DNA reads as TGTGCCATCAGGAGGGACACTGATGACTATGGCTACACCTTC. Amino acids: CAIRRDTDDYGYTF.

The chain links TRBV5-8 to TRBJ2-1; perhaps TRBD2 as D (5 bases). Per germline, CDR1 SGHTS and CDR2 YDEGEE. V shed 3 bases and J shed 5 bases, with 21 bases lying between them. This CDR3 contains 17 residues. The chain's CDR3 is CASSSTASSSPNNEQFF. DNA for the CDR3: TGTGCCAGCAGCTCGACGGCGTCTAGCTCCCCTAACAATGAGCAGTTCTTC.

The chain recombines TRBV19 with TRBJ2-7, with 11 bases aligning to TRBD1. The V gene end was trimmed by 3 bases and the J gene end by 2 bases; junction bases not matched to a gene: 0. Germline V gives CDR1 LNHDA, CDR2 SQIVND (reference sequence). The CDR3 loop spans 14 amino acids. The CDR3 bases are TGTGCCAGTAGTATGGGACAGGGGGCCTACGAGCAGTACTTC. Protein: CASSMGQGAYEQYF. The full variable domain, completed using reference TRBV19 and TRBJ2-7, is DGGITQSPKYLFRKEGQNVTLSCEQNLNHDAMYWYRQDPGQGLRLIYYSQIVNDFQKGDIAEGYSVSREKKESFPLTVTSAQKNPTAFYLCASSMGQGAYEQYFGPGTRLTVT.

This clone has only one observation. The chain couples TRBV5-6 to TRBJ1-1; 7 bases align to TRBD1. The CDR3 sequence is 14 residues long. Germline lookup yields CDR1 SGHDT and CDR2 YYEEEE. The V segment lost 4 bases and the J segment 4 bases; nucleotides outside the gene matches: 7. The CDR3 spells CASSPWTGLTEAFF. CDR3 sequence (DNA): TGTGCCAGCAGCCCATGGACAGGCCTCACTGAAGCTTTCTTT. The full variable domain, its missing parts supplied by reference TRBV5-6 and TRBJ1-1, is DAGVTQSPTHLIKTRGQQVTLRCSPKSGHDTVSWYQQALGQGPQFIFQYYEEEERQRGNFPDRFSGHQFPNYSSELNVNALLLGDSALYLCASSPWTGLTEAFFGQGTRLTVV.

The chain carries TRBV6-2 or TRBV6-3 and TRBJ1-5, with 8 positions matching TRBD1. V lost 5 bases and J lost 6; bases outside the gene matches: 3. Per the germline V gene, CDR1 is MNHEY and CDR2 is SVGEGT. The CDR3 consists of 13 residues. DNA for the CDR3: TGTGCCAGCAGTGACAGGGGAGGTCAGCCCCAGCATTTT. It yields the protein CASSDRGGQPQHF.